This record concerns one TCR beta chain sequence. Specified time point: pre-treatment baseline. Assay used: immunoSEQ multiplex PCR; TCRdb lists only in-frame clones, some missing. This table has around 12,000 clones, less than 85% appearing once. These data are taken from a study of blood T cell dynamics during melanoma immunotherapy. In germline, CDR1 is SGHVS, CDR2 FQNEAQ. Trimming cost V 0 bases and J 0 bases, with 14 bases left between them. This CDR3 spans 17 amino acids. This chain connects TRBV7-8 to TRBJ1-1, with TRBD1 as a possible D gene (6 bases). This material consisted of blood, taken from a patient treated with checkpoint blockade. This clonotype originated in a human donor with melanoma. The DNA of the CDR3 is TGTGCCAGCAGCTTAGCGAGGGGTACAGGGATGAACACTGAAGCTTTCTTT. Translating gives CASSLARGTGMNTEAFF.